This T cell receptor beta chain was retrieved from a study of monozygotic twins with inflammatory bowel disease. The CDR3 has 13 residues. The germline V gene has CDR1 KGHDR and CDR2 SFDVKD. TCRdb re-called the 5' RACE reads; one entry per CDR3 protein, DNA not given. The sample features about 450,000 distinct CDR3 sequences, with about 2.4% in its top ten. What was sequenced was blood. V and J are TRBV24-1 and TRBJ2-3; the D call of TRBD1 rests on TCRdb alone, since no DNA is present to check it. This receptor was identified in a human donor with ulcerative colitis or Crohn's disease, or a healthy co-twin of an affected twin (not recorded which). CDR3: CATSGGPADTQYF.